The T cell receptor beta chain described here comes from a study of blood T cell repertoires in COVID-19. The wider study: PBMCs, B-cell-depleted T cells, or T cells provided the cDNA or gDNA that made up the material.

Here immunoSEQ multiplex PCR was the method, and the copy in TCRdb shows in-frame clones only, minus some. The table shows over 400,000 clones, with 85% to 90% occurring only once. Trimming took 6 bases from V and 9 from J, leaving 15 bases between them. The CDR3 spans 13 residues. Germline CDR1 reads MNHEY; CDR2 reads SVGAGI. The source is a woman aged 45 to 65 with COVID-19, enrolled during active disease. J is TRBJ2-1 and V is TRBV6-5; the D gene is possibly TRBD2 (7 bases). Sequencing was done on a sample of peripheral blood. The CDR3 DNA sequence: TGTGCCAGCAGATCCGTAGGGGGGGGTGAGCAGTTCTTC. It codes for CASRSVGGGEQFF.